This TCR beta chain comes out of a study of Graves' ophthalmopathy and Graves' hyperthyroidism. General study points: Blood also harbored most expanded thyroid clonotypes above 0.001 frequency.

Trimming left V 1 base short and J 4 bases short, with 8 bases between. Germline V gene lookup returns CDR1 GTSNPN and CDR2 SVGIG (reference sequence). The CDR3 extends over 14 amino acids. Turning to this clonotype: The antigen is undetermined.

Amplification from RNA transcripts yielded the TCR beta CDR3 regions. The library came from an HTBI-primed first-round RT-PCR and a second-round multiplex PCR. TCRdb processed the multiplex PCR reads anew with MiXCR; each CDR3 protein has one entry. The repertoire consists of approximately 1.2 million distinct CDR3 sequences, with less than 45% occurring once and the leading ten covering 11%. V usage is TRBV30 and J usage is TRBJ2-6; D gene ambiguous. The specimen was peripheral blood or thyroid tissue (not recorded which). The sequence came from an adult man with Graves' hyperthyroidism. CDR3 sequence reads: CAWSAAPGANVLTF. The CDR3 DNA sequence: TGTGCCTGGAGTGCGGCACCCGGGGCCAACGTCCTGACTTTC.